This passage covers 10 T cell receptor beta chains from one sample sequenced in a study of T-cell reconstitution after alpha-beta-depleted transplantation in children. Construction of the TCRbeta library involved unique molecular identifiers. TCRdb recomputed calls from the PCR reads with MiXCR, one row per CDR3 protein. The data show more than 400,000 distinct CDR3 sequences, 43% seen once. The source material was PBMCs, sampled before TCRalphabeta/CD19-depleted stem cell transplant. These receptors were obtained from a girl aged 2 to 10 with aplastic anemia, due to receive a stem cell transplant.

In its sample, this clonotype was seen a few times. J is TRBJ2-7 and V is TRBV27, with 12 bases fitting TRBD1. CDR3 size: 16 residues. CDR1 and CDR2 from the germline V gene are MNHEY and SMNVEV (reference sequence). Losses at the gene ends were 2 bases for V and 0 bases for J; bases not matched to a gene: 2. DNA for the CDR3: TGTGCCAGCAGTTTAGGGACAGGGGGCGCCTCCTACGAGCAGTACTTC. This translates into CASSLGTGGASYEQYF.

This chain uses TRBV7-3 with TRBJ2-3; 11 bases fit TRBD1. The CDR3 has 17 amino acids. Germline V gene lookup returns CDR1 SGHTA and CDR2 FQGTGA. V shed 5 bases and J 0 bases; nucleotides not matched to a gene: 7. The CDR3: CASSRGQGASSTDTQYF. CDR3 sequence (DNA): TGTGCCAGCAGCAGAGGACAGGGGGCATCTAGCACAGATACGCAGTATTTT.

Turning to this clonotype: Mismatch with germline at one junction end may stem from a read error. The chain is built from TRBV27 and TRBJ1-1; no clear D. Germline CDR1 is MNHEY and CDR2 is SMNVEV (reference sequence). The CDR3 is 14 amino acids. DNA of the CDR3: TGTGCCACCAGTTTCGGAGGGCTTAACACTGAAGCTTTCTTT. This translates into CATSFGGLNTEAFF.

This clonotype was seen repeatedly, ten times or more. This rearrangement joins TRBV9 to TRBJ2-6; tentatively, D is TRBD1 (6 bases). This CDR3 comprises 18 residues. V was cut by 4 bases and J by 0 bases, with 17 bases left in between. Germline CDR1 SGDLS, CDR2 YYNGEE. CDR3 protein: CASSRPQGRISGANVLTF. CDR3 in DNA: TGTGCCAGCAGCCGTCCACAGGGTAGGATCTCTGGGGCCAACGTCCTGACTTTC.

The V call is TRBV20-1, the J call TRBJ2-7; maybe TRBD1 (5 bases). This CDR3 has 13 amino acids. Germline values: CDR1 DFQATT, CDR2 SNEGSKA (reference sequence). Deletions cut 4 bases from V and 7 bases from J, with 17 bases between. The CDR3 region is CSAIPDRFKEQYF. CDR3 nucleotides: TGCAGTGCTATCCCCGACAGATTCAAGGAGCAGTACTTC.

This clonotype was detected ten times or more. The V call is TRBV5-6, the J call TRBJ2-1; either TRBD1 or TRBD2 may supply D (5 bases each). This CDR3 is 16 amino acids long. Germline-derived CDR1 and CDR2 are SGHDT and YYEEEE. V lost 0 bases, J lost 5 bases, and 15 bases lay in between. Here the CDR3 DNA reads TGTGCCAGCAGCTTGGGGGTCAGGCCGGGACACAATGAGCAGTTCTTC. As protein: CASSLGVRPGHNEQFF.

The chain carries TRBV6-5 and TRBJ2-7; 9 bases are a match to TRBD1. V shed 2 bases and J 6 bases; nucleotides not matched to a gene: 5. CDR1 is MNHEY and CDR2 is SVGAGI in the germline V gene. The CDR3 covers 14 residues. CDR3 sequence reads: CASSYRTGVSEQYF. The CDR3 DNA reads as TGTGCCAGCAGTTACCGGACAGGGGTTTCCGAGCAGTACTTC.

V gene TRBV3-1 combines with J gene TRBJ1-5; D is unclear. Germline CDR1 LGHDT, CDR2 YNNKEL (reference sequence). The germline V and J ends were trimmed by 7 bases and 4 bases, with 8 bases remaining between them. The CDR3 consists of 12 residues. The CDR3 loop reads CASNQQNQPQHF. CDR3 in DNA: TGTGCCAGCAACCAGCAAAATCAGCCCCAGCATTTT.

The CDR3 DNA sequence: TGTGCCAGCAGTTTCGCCCAAACTCATGGAAACACCATATATTTT. The encoded protein is CASSFAQTHGNTIYF. The chain recombines TRBV12-3 or TRBV12-4 with TRBJ1-3; D is unresolved. V lost 3 bases and J lost 3, with 12 bases in between. The CDR3 consists of 15 residues.

The chain uses TRBV7-8 and TRBJ2-1; 9 bases fit TRBD2. Trimming took 5 bases from V and 3 from J; bases not matched to a gene: 8. This CDR3 has 16 residues. Germline CDR1 is SGHVS and CDR2 is FQNEAQ. CDR3 sequence (DNA): TGTGCCAGCAGCAGAAACGTAGCGGGAGTCTACAATGAGCAGTTCTTC. Translated, it gives CASSRNVAGVYNEQFF.